Each of the 7 T cell receptor beta chains below was sequenced from the same sample in a study of blood T cell repertoires in COVID-19. The method was immunoSEQ multiplex PCR; TCRdb's version includes in-frame clones alone and lacks a portion of them. The data hold roughly 190,000 clones, with 85% to 90% observed a single time. The source material was peripheral blood. All receptors derive from a man aged 40-49 years with active or convalescent COVID-19.

This clone showed up just once. The chain uses TRBV5-6 and TRBJ2-2; D remains unclear. The CDR3 contains 16 residues. Germline V CDR1 and CDR2: SGHDT, YYEEEE. The V end lost 2 bases, the J end lost 0 bases, and 11 bases lay between the germline ends. In nucleotides, the CDR3 is TGTGCCAGCAGCTTACCGACATCCGCGAACACCGGGGAGCTGTTTTTT. It yields the protein CASSLPTSANTGELFF.

V is TRBV19 and J is TRBJ1-1; 7 positions match TRBD1. The junction had 8 bases not matched to a gene; V was cut back by 5 bases and J by 2 bases. In germline, CDR1 is LNHDA, CDR2 SQIVND (reference sequence). The CDR3 loop spans 15 amino acids. In DNA, the CDR3 is TGTGCCAGTAGTCTCCAGGGGGGTCAAAACACTGAAGCTTTCTTT. Translated, it gives CASSLQGGQNTEAFF.

The V gene is TRBV30, the J gene TRBJ1-5; D not certain. Trimming took off 5 bases at V and 3 bases at J, with 17 bases between the two ends. The CDR3 totals 15 residues. The germline gives CDR1 GTSNPN, CDR2 SVGIG (reference sequence). CDR3 sequence reads: CAWGQPTRDNQPQHF. Here the CDR3 DNA reads TGTGCCTGGGGGCAGCCGACTCGTGACAATCAGCCCCAGCATTTT. Full variable domain (remainder filled in from reference TRBV30 and TRBJ1-5): SQTIHQWPATLVQPVGSPLSLECTVEGTSNPNLYWYRQAAGRGLQLLFYSVGIGQISSEVPQNLSASRPQDRQFILSSKKLLLSDSGFYLCAWGQPTRDNQPQHFGDGTRLSIL.

The J gene is TRBJ2-3, the V gene TRBV29-1; 8 nucleotides line up with TRBD1. There are 15 residues in the CDR3. V was clipped by 2 bases and J by 0 bases; unmatched bases: 4. CDR1 is SQVTM and CDR2 is ANQGSEA in the germline V gene. In nucleotides, the CDR3 is TGCAGCGTTGAACCCACAGGGGGTAGCACAGATACGCAGTATTTT. This codes for CSVEPTGGSTDTQYF.

V gene TRBV6-2 or TRBV6-3 combines with J gene TRBJ1-5, with 7 bases fitting TRBD1. The germline V gene has CDR1 MNHEY and CDR2 SVGEGT. The ends lost 0 bases at V and 5 bases at J; junction bases unmatched: 13. CDR3 length equals 18 residues. In DNA form, the CDR3 reads TGTGCCAGCAGTTACTCCCCCTCGGACCTCACAGGGGATCAGCCCCAGCATTTT. Translation gives CASSYSPSDLTGDQPQHF.

The sample holds one count of this clone. J is TRBJ1-2 and V is TRBV29-1; 10 positions match TRBD1. Germline V lookup: CDR1 SQVTM, CDR2 ANQGSEA. This CDR3 spans 14 amino acids. V lost 7 bases and J lost 3; bases outside the gene matches: 8. CDR3 DNA sequence: TGCAGCGCTTTGACAGGGGGCGAAGACTATGGCTACACCTTC. Its translation: CSALTGGEDYGYTF. The full variable domain, with the rest looked up from reference TRBV29-1 and TRBJ1-2, is SAVISQKPSRDICQRGTSLTIQCQVDSQVTMMFWYRQQPGQSLTLIATANQGSEATYESGFVIDKFPISRPNLTFSTLTVSNMSPEDSSIYLCSALTGGEDYGYTFGSGTRLTVV.

The genes are TRBV5-8 and TRBJ2-1; 10 bases line up with TRBD1. V shed 4 bases and J 7 bases; nucleotides not matched to a gene: 14. CDR1 SGHTS and CDR2 YDEGEE come from the germline V gene. This CDR3 contains 17 residues. CDR3 bases: TGTGCCAGCAGCCCTCGGACAGGGGGTCTCCTGGGGAATGAGCAGTTCTTC. Translated, it gives CASSPRTGGLLGNEQFF.